These 32 T cell receptor beta chains were sequenced from one sample in a study of T cells after yellow fever vaccination. TCRdb ran MiXCR on the 5' RACE reads and lists one entry per CDR3 protein. The sample yields some 600,000 distinct CDR3 sequences, 10% to 15% seen once. The sample here was PBMCs, taken on the day of the yellow fever booster vaccination. Every receptor here comes from a man aged 25-45 years who received the YFV17D yellow fever vaccine.

For this clonotype: The junction differs from germline at one of its ends, possibly a read error. The chain couples TRBV30 to TRBJ1-1; possible D gene TRBD1, 5 bases. Germline CDR1 reads GTSNPN; CDR2 reads SVGIG (reference sequence). The CDR3 consists of 15 residues. CDR3 sequence: CARSVLDVGDTEAFF. CDR3 nucleotides: TGTGCCCGGAGTGTACTAGACGTGGGGGACACTGAAGCTTTCTTT.

Only a few counts were recorded for this clonotype. This rearrangement joins TRBV21-1 to TRBJ2-7; whether TRBD1, the table's D call, matches the DNA was not checked. TRBV21-1 is recorded as a pseudogene. CDR3 length: 15 residues. DNA of the CDR3: TGTGCCAGCAGCTCCTTTCCGGCCCCCTGGGACGAGCAGTACTTC. It translates to CASSSFPAPWDEQYF.

This clonotype turned up a few times. J is TRBJ2-1 and V is TRBV6-2 or TRBV6-3; TRBD2 might be the D (6 bases). V lost 2 bases and J 4 bases, leaving 12 bases between the germline ends. The CDR3 contains 15 residues. Germline CDR1 and CDR2: MNHEY and SVGEGT. Here the CDR3 reads CASSYGLATYNEQFF. Written as DNA, the CDR3 is TGTGCCAGCAGTTACGGGCTAGCGACGTACAATGAGCAGTTCTTC.

This clonotype was detected only a few times. The chain uses TRBV28 and TRBJ2-5; tentatively, D is TRBD1 (5 bases). CDR1 and CDR2 (germline): MDHEN, SYDVKM. V was shortened by 5 bases and J by 1 base, with 11 bases between the two germline ends. CDR3 length: 14 amino acids. The CDR3 bases are TGTGCCAGCAGTAGGGGCCCTGGCCAAGAGACCCAGTACTTC. It encodes CASSRGPGQETQYF.

This clonotype was seen a handful of times. V and J are TRBV19 and TRBJ2-7; possibly TRBD2 for D (6 bases). Germline loops: CDR1 LNHDA, CDR2 SQIVND (reference sequence). This CDR3 comprises 15 residues. Deletions cut 5 bases from V and 2 bases from J, with 16 bases between. This CDR3 reads CASSDKGTYTYEQYF. In DNA, the CDR3 is TGTGCCAGTAGTGACAAGGGGACTTATACCTACGAGCAGTACTTC.

This clonotype was detected only a few times. The genes are TRBV12-3 or TRBV12-4 and TRBJ2-7; TRBD1 matches 8 bases. V lost 7 bases and J lost 3; bases outside the gene matches: 8. The CDR3 contains 14 residues. In nucleotides, the CDR3 is TGTGCCAGCACCCCCGGACAGGGCGGCTACGAGCAGTACTTC. Translated: CASTPGQGGYEQYF.

A few counts support this clonotype. The chain uses TRBV6-1 and TRBJ2-5, with D possibly being TRBD2 (6 bases). V lost 5 bases to trimming and J lost 4 bases, with 20 bases between them. This CDR3 has 16 amino acids. Per germline, CDR1 MNHNS and CDR2 SASEGT. The CDR3 is CASSPSAEGPRETQYF. The CDR3 nucleotides read TGTGCCAGCAGTCCGTCCGCGGAGGGCCCTCGAGAGACCCAGTACTTC.

This clonotype was seen many times. V is TRBV27 and J is TRBJ1-5, with TRBD1 matching 10 bases. The CDR3 consists of 15 residues. Per germline, CDR1 MNHEY and CDR2 SMNVEV (reference sequence). The ends lost 6 bases at V and 2 bases at J; junction bases unmatched: 4. In DNA, the CDR3 is TGTGCCAGCAGGCCCGGGACAGGGGGCAATCAGCCCCAGCATTTT. Encoded protein: CASRPGTGGNQPQHF.

This clonotype appeared many times. The V call is TRBV28, the J call TRBJ2-1; D tentatively fits TRBD1 or TRBD2 (6 bases each). This CDR3 region has 11 residues. CDR1 is MDHEN and CDR2 is SYDVKM in the germline V gene. Trimming took off 8 bases at V and 6 bases at J, with 8 bases between the two ends. As DNA, the CDR3 is TGTGCCAGCCGGGGGCGCAATGAGCAGTTCTTC. This codes for CASRGRNEQFF.

This clonotype was counted many times. The chain couples TRBV5-6 to TRBJ2-1, with D tentatively TRBD2 (6 bases). CDR1 is SGHDT, CDR2 YYEEEE, per germline. V was cut by 4 bases and J by 10 bases, with 15 bases left in between. CDR3 length: 13 residues. Here the CDR3 reads CASSRTSYAEQFF. Here the CDR3 DNA reads TGTGCCAGCAGCCGTACTAGCTACGCGGAGCAGTTCTTC.

The V and J genes are TRBV9 and TRBJ2-2; 7 nucleotides match TRBD2. The CDR3 extends over 16 amino acids. With 0 bases clipped from V and 0 bases from J, the junction kept 2 bases outside the gene matches. Germline CDR1 and CDR2: SGDLS and YYNGEE. CDR3 bases: TGTGCCAGCAGCGTAGGGCTAGCGGCGAACACCGGGGAGCTGTTTTTT. Encoded protein: CASSVGLAANTGELFF.

This clonotype was seen repeatedly, ten times or more. The J gene is TRBJ2-1, the V gene TRBV19; D is unresolved. There are 16 residues in the CDR3. V lost 5 bases and J 2 bases, leaving 16 bases between the germline ends. Germline V gives CDR1 LNHDA, CDR2 SQIVND (reference sequence). The CDR3 DNA reads as TGTGCCAGTAGTGAAAAGAGAACTATAGCCTACAATGAGCAGTTCTTC. Amino acid sequence: CASSEKRTIAYNEQFF.

A few counts support this clonotype. The chain carries TRBV20-1 and TRBJ2-7, with D perhaps matching TRBD2 (5 bases). The germline CDR1 and CDR2 sequences are DFQATT and SNEGSKA (reference sequence). Trimming removed 2 bases at V and 4 bases at J, with 9 bases between. The CDR3 sequence is 12 residues long. The CDR3 DNA follows: TGCAGTGCTAGACCGGGCGGGTACGAGCAGTACTTC. Translated: CSARPGGYEQYF.

This clonotype is termed medium-sized. The chain recombines TRBV7-2 with TRBJ2-3; no firm D call. The V end was cut by 1 base, the J end by 0 bases, with 8 bases between. From germline, CDR1 is SGHTA and CDR2 FQGNSA. The CDR3 covers 15 residues. DNA for the CDR3: TGTGCCAGCAGCTTAGTGGTTGGGAGCACAGATACGCAGTATTTT. This encodes CASSLVVGSTDTQYF.

CDR3 DNA: TGTGCCAGCAGCTTACCTTCTGGGGCGGGAGGCTACAATGAGCAGTTCTTC. Translation: CASSLPSGAGGYNEQFF. The J gene is TRBJ2-1, the V gene TRBV11-2; 8 nucleotides line up with TRBD2. Germline CDR1 and CDR2: SGHAT and FQNNGV. The CDR3 covers 17 residues. Trimming at V came to 2 bases and at J to 3 bases, leaving 9 bases not matched to a gene.

The V gene is TRBV12-3 or TRBV12-4, the J gene TRBJ2-7; no reliable D call. CDR3 size: 14 residues. The V end lost 0 bases, the J end lost 6 bases, and 12 bases lay between the germline ends. The CDR3 region has the DNA TGTGCCAGCAGTTTAGCGGGTCCACGGGTCGAGCAGTACTTC. This encodes CASSLAGPRVEQYF.

This clonotype was observed a handful of times. The CDR3 DNA reads TGTGCCAGCAGTAACCAAGGACTACAAGAGACCCAGTACTTC. As protein: CASSNQGLQETQYF. The chain joins TRBV6-2 or TRBV6-3 to TRBJ2-5; tentatively, D is TRBD2 (6 bases). The CDR3 spans 14 residues. V lost 5 bases and J 2 bases, leaving 12 bases between the germline ends. The V gene's germline CDR1 is MNHEY and CDR2 SVGEGT.

This clonotype was picked up a small number of times. V usage is TRBV7-9 and J usage is TRBJ1-1, with D perhaps matching TRBD1 (5 bases). Looked up from germline, CDR1 is SEHNR and CDR2 is FQNEAQ (reference sequence). V was trimmed by 5 bases and J by 1 base, leaving 14 bases between them. The CDR3 sequence is 15 residues long. As DNA, the CDR3 is TGTGCCAGCAGCCCAACCAGGGCCGGGAACACTGAAGCTTTCTTT. Residues: CASSPTRAGNTEAFF.

In DNA form, the CDR3 reads TGCGCCAGCAGTGAGGCGACTAGCGCCGGGGAGCTGTTTTTT. This encodes CASSEATSAGELFF. The chain joins TRBV10-1 to TRBJ2-2; 8 positions match TRBD2. Germline V CDR1 and CDR2: WNHNN, SYGVQD (reference sequence). Trimming at V came to 2 bases and at J to 6 bases, leaving 2 bases not matched to a gene. The length of the CDR3 is 14 residues.

This clonotype has only a few counts. The DNA of the CDR3 is TGCGCCAGCAGCCAGATAGCGGGCGGCGGGGAGCTGTTTTTT. As protein: CASSQIAGGGELFF. The chain uses TRBV4-3 and TRBJ2-2, with 7 bases matching TRBD2. Germline V gene lookup returns CDR1 LGHNA and CDR2 YSLEER. The J segment lost 7 bases and the V segment lost 3 bases, leaving 5 bases of the junction unmatched. The CDR3 spans 14 residues.

The chain couples TRBV28 to TRBJ1-1; D unresolved. The V end lost 3 bases, the J end lost 4 bases, and 15 bases lay between the germline ends. The CDR3 is 15 amino acids. The germline CDR1 and CDR2 sequences are MDHEN and SYDVKM. The CDR3 reads CASSFPGGWTTEAFF. The CDR3 bases are TGTGCCAGCAGTTTCCCCGGAGGGTGGACCACTGAAGCTTTCTTT.

The chain employs TRBV4-3 and TRBJ2-1; D remains unclear. Germline lookup yields CDR1 LGHNA and CDR2 YSLEER. Trimming cost V 1 base and J 11 bases, with 24 bases left between them. The CDR3 consists of 17 residues. CDR3 amino acids: CASSQAGRIGPRNKQFF. As DNA, the CDR3 is TGCGCCAGCAGCCAAGCCGGCCGGATCGGACCCAGAAATAAGCAGTTCTTC.

J is TRBJ2-1 and V is TRBV7-2; D is perhaps TRBD1 (6 bases). This CDR3 is built from 15 residues. V lost 3 bases and J 4 bases, leaving 13 bases between the germline ends. The germline gives CDR1 SGHTA, CDR2 FQGNSA. CDR3 region: CASSLGPGEYNEQFF. The CDR3 coding sequence is TGTGCCAGCAGCTTGGGCCCAGGGGAATACAATGAGCAGTTCTTC.

The rearrangement joins TRBV28 to TRBJ2-1; D gene ambiguous. Deletions cut 7 bases from V and 3 bases from J, with 13 bases between. Germline V lookup: CDR1 MDHEN, CDR2 SYDVKM. The CDR3 is made up of 14 amino acids. CDR3 sequence: CASTWAELYNEQFF. The CDR3 DNA reads TGTGCCAGCACCTGGGCGGAGCTCTACAATGAGCAGTTCTTC.

The rearrangement uses TRBV18 and TRBJ1-4; D is unclear. Looked up from germline, CDR1 is KGHSH and CDR2 is LQKENI. This CDR3 has 15 residues. The V end was cut by 1 base, the J end by 2 bases, with 8 bases between. The CDR3 coding sequence is TGTGCCAGCTCACCACGAAGGGCGACTAATGAAAAACTGTTTTTT. Its translation: CASSPRRATNEKLFF.

This clonotype was seen only a few times. CDR3 loop: CSADRGNNEQFF. DNA of the CDR3: TGCAGCGCCGACCGAGGGAACAATGAGCAGTTCTTC. J is TRBJ2-1 and V is TRBV29-1, with a tentative D call TRBD2 (5 bases). The CDR3 has 12 amino acids. Germline V lookup: CDR1 SQVTM, CDR2 ANQGSEA. Trimming removed 7 bases from V and 5 bases from J, with 12 bases in between.

This clonotype has just a few counts. The chain couples TRBV20-1 to TRBJ2-1; D gene uncertain. V was cut by 3 bases and J by 6 bases, with 15 bases left in between. Germline V gene lookup returns CDR1 DFQATT and CDR2 SNEGSKA (reference sequence). The CDR3 runs to 14 residues. CDR3 coding DNA: TGCAGTGCTAGGCGGAGTTCATCCCTCAATGAGCAGTTCTTC. It encodes CSARRSSSLNEQFF.

This clonotype was detected only a few times. The chain is built from TRBV27 and TRBJ2-7; the D gene is possibly TRBD1 (6 bases). CDR3 length: 17 amino acids. V lost 0 bases and J 6 bases, leaving 21 bases between the germline ends. The V gene's germline CDR1 is MNHEY and CDR2 SMNVEV (reference sequence). The CDR3 loop is CASSLSSFEAGVFEQYF. CDR3 nucleotides: TGTGCCAGCAGTTTATCGAGTTTCGAGGCAGGGGTTTTCGAGCAGTACTTC.

This clonotype occurred a few times. The chain recombines TRBV12-3 or TRBV12-4 with TRBJ2-7; 10 bases map to TRBD2. The V and J ends lost 5 bases and 3 bases, in that order; junction bases with no gene match: 7. This CDR3 has 15 residues. CDR3 protein: CASSPSGRLRYEQYF. CDR3 in DNA: TGTGCCAGCAGTCCTAGCGGGAGACTACGCTACGAGCAGTACTTC.

This clonotype has at least ten counts. The V and J genes are TRBV7-2 and TRBJ2-5; possibly TRBD2 for D (6 bases). V was shortened by 5 bases and J by 1 base, with 11 bases between the two germline ends. CDR3 length equals 14 residues. The germline V gene has CDR1 SGHTA and CDR2 FQGNSA. CDR3 sequence (DNA): TGTGCCAGCAGCCGTACGGGACTCCAAGAGACCCAGTACTTC. Its protein product is CASSRTGLQETQYF.

This clonotype occurred a few times. The J gene is TRBJ1-2, the V gene TRBV5-1; D ambiguous. The CDR3 is 14 residues long. With 0 bases removed from V and 2 bases from J, the gap between germline ends came to 8 bases. Looked up from germline, CDR1 is SGHRS and CDR2 is YFSETQ. CDR3 sequence reads: CASSLASLNYGYTF. The DNA for the CDR3 is TGCGCCAGCAGCTTGGCGTCACTAAACTATGGCTACACCTTC. Combining the CDR3 with reference TRBV5-1 and TRBJ1-2 gives the whole variable domain KAGVTQTPRYLIKTRGQQVTLSCSPISGHRSVSWYQQTPGQGLQFLFEYFSETQRNKGNFPGRFSGRQFSNSRSEMNVSTLELGDSALYLCASSLASLNYGYTFGSGTRLTVV.

There are a few counts of this clonotype. The chain employs TRBV10-2 and TRBJ1-6; D gene uncertain. The CDR3 is 16 residues long. CDR1 WSHSY and CDR2 SAAADI come from the germline V gene. V was clipped by 1 base and J by 0 bases, with 7 bases between them. CDR3: CASSELASSYNSPLHF. For the CDR3, the DNA is TGCGCCAGCAGTGAGTTGGCTAGCTCCTATAATTCACCCCTCCACTTT.